This TCR delta chain was sequenced for a study of gamma-delta T cells after stem cell transplantation. TCRdb re-processed the RT-PCR reads via CATT. The table includes 2,000 to 2,500 delta-chain clones, about 1.9% detected once. Germline V gene data show CDR1 as GEAIGNYY and CDR2 as EKD. This CDR3 spans 21 amino acids. The V and J ends lost 0 bases and 1 base respectively, with 29 bases between them. As to this clone: A far larger clone lies a single base away; this is likely a read error. Other DNA sequences in the same sample also yield this CDR3.

The sequenced sample consisted of gamma-delta T cells. This chain uses TRDV2 with TRDJ1; perhaps TRDD3 as D (5 bases). This clonotype was sampled from a human donor. It is not recorded whose cells these are; they may come from a transplant donor. The CDR3 nucleotides read TGTGCCTGTGACACCCCCCTCCGGGGTGGTACTGGAGATAGGACCACCGATAAACTCATCTTT. It yields the protein CACDTPLRGGTGDRTTDKLIF.